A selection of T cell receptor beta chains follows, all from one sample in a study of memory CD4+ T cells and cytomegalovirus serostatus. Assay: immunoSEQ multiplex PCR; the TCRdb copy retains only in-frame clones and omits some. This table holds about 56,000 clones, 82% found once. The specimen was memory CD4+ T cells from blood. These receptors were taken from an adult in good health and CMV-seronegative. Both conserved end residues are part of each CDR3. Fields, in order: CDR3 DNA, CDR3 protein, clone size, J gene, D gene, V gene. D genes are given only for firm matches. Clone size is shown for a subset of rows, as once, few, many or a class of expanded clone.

DNA: TGTGCCAGCAGCTTAAGGGCCACGAATGAAAAACTGTTTTTT
CDR3: CASSLRATNEKLFF
size: once
J: TRBJ1-4
D: -
V: TRBV7-8

DNA: TGTGCCAGCAGCTTATATCGTGCGGGGGGTCACACTGAAGCTTTCTTT
CDR3: CASSLYRAGGHTEAFF
size: -
J: TRBJ1-1
D: -
V: TRBV7-6

DNA: TGTGCCAGCAGCTTAGCCGGGGGGGTCAACACTGAAGCTTTCTTT
CDR3: CASSLAGGVNTEAFF
size: -
J: TRBJ1-1
D: -
V: TRBV7-8

DNA: TGTGCCAGCAGCCAGGGTAACTATGGCTACACCTTC
CDR3: CASSQGNYGYTF
size: -
J: TRBJ1-2
D: -
V: TRBV7-9

DNA: TGTGCCAGCAGCTTGGAGGGACAGGGCAACTATGGCTACACCTTC
CDR3: CASSLEGQGNYGYTF
size: -
J: TRBJ1-2
D: TRBD1
V: TRBV5-5

DNA: TGTGCCAGCAGCCCCCGCGGGACAGGGATCCACGAGCAGTACTTC
CDR3: CASSPRGTGIHEQYF
size: -
J: TRBJ2-7
D: TRBD1
V: TRBV5-4

DNA: TGTGCCAGCAGTGAGGGGAATGGGCCGAATCAGCCCCAGCATTTT
CDR3: CASSEGNGPNQPQHF
size: -
J: TRBJ1-5
D: -
V: TRBV6-1

DNA: TGTGCCAGCAGCCCCCGTGGGGGGGTGGTGGACACCATATATTTT
CDR3: CASSPRGGVVDTIYF
size: -
J: TRBJ1-3
D: -
V: TRBV11-2

DNA: TGTGCCAGCAGCCCGGGACAGTACGAGCAGTACTTC
CDR3: CASSPGQYEQYF
size: -
J: TRBJ2-7
D: TRBD1
V: TRBV6-6

DNA: TGTGCCAGCAGTGAAGAAGGGAATACGCAGTATTTT
CDR3: CASSEEGNTQYF
size: -
J: TRBJ2-3
D: -
V: TRBV6-1

DNA: TGTGCCAGCAGCCTCGGAGGGGGCTGGAAAGAGACCCAGTACTTC
CDR3: CASSLGGGWKETQYF
size: -
J: TRBJ2-5
D: -
V: TRBV28

DNA: TGTGCCAGCAGGTCTAGCGGCAGCTCCTACGAGCAGTACTTC
CDR3: CASRSSGSSYEQYF
size: -
J: TRBJ2-7
D: TRBD2
V: TRBV4-2

DNA: TGTGCCAGCACCCTTACACGAAATTCACCCCTCCACTTT
CDR3: CASTLTRNSPLHF
size: -
J: TRBJ1-6
D: -
V: TRBV6-5

DNA: TGCGCCAGCAGCCTAGAAATAGCGGGGGGGAGCAATGAGCAGTTCTTC
CDR3: CASSLEIAGGSNEQFF
size: -
J: TRBJ2-1
D: TRBD2
V: TRBV4-3

DNA: TGTGCCAGCAGCGTAACCGGGACACCATTAGAAAAACTGTTTTTT
CDR3: CASSVTGTPLEKLFF
size: once
J: TRBJ1-4
D: -
V: TRBV9

DNA: TGTGCCAGCAGCTTGGGGGGACCCGGCTATGGCTACACCTTC
CDR3: CASSLGGPGYGYTF
size: few
J: TRBJ1-2
D: -
V: TRBV5-4

DNA: TGCGCCAGCAGCACAGGGACCGGGGAGACCCAGTACTTC
CDR3: CASSTGTGETQYF
size: -
J: TRBJ2-5
D: -
V: TRBV4-3

DNA: TGCGCCAGCAGCCCCTCCCTGGGACAGAACTATGGCTACACCTTC
CDR3: CASSPSLGQNYGYTF
size: -
J: TRBJ1-2
D: TRBD1
V: TRBV5-1

DNA: TGTGCCAGCAGCCACGGACTAGCGGGGGGGCACAACGAGCAGTACTTC
CDR3: CASSHGLAGGHNEQYF
size: -
J: TRBJ2-7
D: TRBD2
V: TRBV5-6

DNA: TGCGCCAGCAGCCTTCGGCCGGGACTAGCGGGGGATGAGCAGTTCTTC
CDR3: CASSLRPGLAGDEQFF
size: -
J: TRBJ2-1
D: TRBD2
V: TRBV5-1

DNA: TGTGCCAGCAGATCCACGACTGCAACTAATGAAAAACTGTTTTTT
CDR3: CASRSTTATNEKLFF
size: -
J: TRBJ1-4
D: -
V: TRBV2

DNA: TGTGCCAGCAGCCTCTGGGCCACCTCGAACACTGAAGCTTTCTTT
CDR3: CASSLWATSNTEAFF
size: -
J: TRBJ1-1
D: -
V: TRBV11-2

DNA: TGTGCCAGCAGTTCGTCCGGGACAGGTGGGGAAAAACTGTTTTTT
CDR3: CASSSSGTGGEKLFF
size: -
J: TRBJ1-4
D: TRBD1
V: TRBV6-5

DNA: TGTGCCTGGAGCCGGCGGGAATCTGAAGCTTTCTTT
CDR3: CAWSRRESEAFF
size: -
J: TRBJ1-1
D: -
V: TRBV30

DNA: TGTGCCATCAGGCCCGGGACAGGCCGCTTCGGCACAGATACGCAGTATTTT
CDR3: CAIRPGTGRFGTDTQYF
size: -
J: TRBJ2-3
D: TRBD1
V: TRBV10-3

DNA: TGCGCCAGCAGCCAAGAGAGGGGGCATAACTATGGCTACACCTTC
CDR3: CASSQERGHNYGYTF
size: -
J: TRBJ1-2
D: TRBD1
V: TRBV4-3

DNA: TGTGCCAGCCTGCTACAGGACAAAGATTGGCCCTACGAGCAGTACTTC
CDR3: CASLLQDKDWPYEQYF
size: -
J: TRBJ2-7
D: -
V: TRBV21-1

DNA: TGTGCCAGCAGTGGGGGTGCGAATCAGCCCCAGCATTTT
CDR3: CASSGGANQPQHF
size: -
J: TRBJ1-5
D: -
V: TRBV25-1

DNA: TGTGCCAGCAGTGAAGGCCTATTTAATTCACCCCTCCACTTT
CDR3: CASSEGLFNSPLHF
size: -
J: TRBJ1-6
D: -
V: TRBV2

DNA: TGTGCCAGCAGTTTTGAGGGAGGCTACACCTTC
CDR3: CASSFEGGYTF
size: -
J: TRBJ1-2
D: -
V: TRBV28

DNA: TGTGCCAGCAGCCTTAGACAGGGCGGTAGGACAGATACGCAGTATTTT
CDR3: CASSLRQGGRTDTQYF
size: -
J: TRBJ2-3
D: TRBD1
V: TRBV5-4

DNA: TGCGCCAGCAGCTACCGGGACAGGGGGTCTTCACCCCTCCACTTT
CDR3: CASSYRDRGSSPLHF
size: once
J: TRBJ1-6
D: TRBD1
V: TRBV5-1

DNA: TGTGCCAGCAGCAGGCGGGGGGCGGGCACAGATACGCAGTATTTT
CDR3: CASSRRGAGTDTQYF
size: few
J: TRBJ2-3
D: TRBD2
V: TRBV9

DNA: TGTGCCAGCAGCCTGATAGCGGGGGGCGGCAATGAGCAGTTCTTC
CDR3: CASSLIAGGGNEQFF
size: -
J: TRBJ2-1
D: TRBD2
V: TRBV6-1

DNA: TGTGCCAGTAGTATATTCACCCTTCAGCCCCAGCATTTT
CDR3: CASSIFTLQPQHF
size: -
J: TRBJ1-5
D: -
V: TRBV19

DNA: TGTGCCAGCAGCTTAGATCCGACAAGGGGGGAGCTGTTTTTT
CDR3: CASSLDPTRGELFF
size: -
J: TRBJ2-2
D: -
V: TRBV11-3

DNA: TGCGCCAGCAGCCGGACCGCCGGGGGTGGCACTGAAGCTTTCTTT
CDR3: CASSRTAGGGTEAFF
size: -
J: TRBJ1-1
D: -
V: TRBV4-1

DNA: TGCGCCAGCAGCCAGTTCCGGGACAGAGATACGCAGTATTTT
CDR3: CASSQFRDRDTQYF
size: once
J: TRBJ2-3
D: TRBD1
V: TRBV4-1

DNA: TGTGCCAGCAGCCCCTTGGGGGGGCTTAACACTGAAGCTTTCTTT
CDR3: CASSPLGGLNTEAFF
size: -
J: TRBJ1-1
D: -
V: TRBV7-6

DNA: TGCGCCAGCAGTGCCTTCCACAATGAGCAGTTCTTC
CDR3: CASSAFHNEQFF
size: once
J: TRBJ2-1
D: -
V: TRBV10-1

DNA: TGTGCCAGTAGTATAAGGATCGCGAGCTCCTACGAGCAGTACTTC
CDR3: CASSIRIASSYEQYF
size: -
J: TRBJ2-7
D: -
V: TRBV19

DNA: TGCGCCAGCAGCCAAGCGAGTGTGCCAAAGAGAGGAGGGGAGCTGTTTTTT
CDR3: CASSQASVPKRGGELFF
size: -
J: TRBJ2-2
D: -
V: TRBV4-3

DNA: TGTGCCTGGAGTGGCGGGACCCTTTACAATGAGCAGTTCTTC
CDR3: CAWSGGTLYNEQFF
size: once
J: TRBJ2-1
D: -
V: TRBV30

DNA: TGTGCCAGCAGTACACGTTTCCCTTTTGGCGAGCAGTACTTC
CDR3: CASSTRFPFGEQYF
size: -
J: TRBJ2-7
D: -
V: TRBV27

DNA: TGTGCCAGCAGCGACTGGAGCACTGAAGCTTTCTTT
CDR3: CASSDWSTEAFF
size: -
J: TRBJ1-1
D: -
V: TRBV5-4

DNA: TGCAGCGTTGCGGCTAGCGGGGGGGTCGGGGAGACCCAGTACTTC
CDR3: CSVAASGGVGETQYF
size: -
J: TRBJ2-5
D: TRBD2
V: TRBV29-1

DNA: TGTGCCAGCAGCTTGGAACGCCAGGGCACTCAGCCCCAGCATTTT
CDR3: CASSLERQGTQPQHF
size: -
J: TRBJ1-5
D: -
V: TRBV5-5

DNA: TGCGCCAGCAGTCGGGACAGTTCATCGGGGGGTTATGGCTACACCTTC
CDR3: CASSRDSSSGGYGYTF
size: -
J: TRBJ1-2
D: TRBD1
V: TRBV5-1

DNA: TGTGCCAGCAGCTTGGATTCCGGGTCTTTCTATGGCTACACCTTC
CDR3: CASSLDSGSFYGYTF
size: -
J: TRBJ1-2
D: -
V: TRBV5-5

DNA: TGTGCCAGCAGTTTACTGGGGACAGGCCTAACCGGGGAGCTGTTTTTT
CDR3: CASSLLGTGLTGELFF
size: -
J: TRBJ2-2
D: TRBD1
V: TRBV28

DNA: TGTGCCACCAGCAGAGTCACTTGGCAGGGGGAAAAAGAAAAACTGTTTTTT
CDR3: CATSRVTWQGEKEKLFF
size: -
J: TRBJ1-4
D: TRBD1
V: TRBV15

DNA: TGTGCCAGCAGCTCCACCGGGGGTAGCAATCAGCCCCAGCATTTT
CDR3: CASSSTGGSNQPQHF
size: -
J: TRBJ1-5
D: -
V: TRBV7-2

DNA: TGTGCCAGTAGTAAGCGGGCTGTAATGGGGACCGGGGAGCTGTTTTTT
CDR3: CASSKRAVMGTGELFF
size: -
J: TRBJ2-2
D: -
V: TRBV19